The 5 T cell receptor beta chains in this list originate from one sample, sequenced in a study of control samples from healthy donors and cancer patients. Using immunoSEQ multiplex PCR, the repertoire was profiled, and TCRdb retains in-frame clones only, with some absent. The data contain roughly 55,000 clones, more than 90% of them seen just once; the ten biggest clones take up about 1.5%. The sample taken for sequencing was PBMCs. These receptors all come from a man aged 40-50 years with colorectal cancer.

The rearrangement joins TRBV27 to TRBJ2-7; maybe TRBD1 (6 bases). The CDR3 runs to 15 residues. Trimming cost V 4 bases and J 4 bases, with 17 bases left between them. The germline gives CDR1 MNHEY, CDR2 SMNVEV (reference sequence). This CDR3 is CASSYSGASLYEQYF. DNA for the CDR3: TGTGCCAGCAGTTACTCAGGGGCTAGCCTGTACGAGCAGTACTTC.

This chain links TRBV30 with TRBJ1-1; D remains ambiguous. The germline V gene encodes CDR1 GTSNPN and CDR2 SVGIG (reference sequence). The germline V and J ends were trimmed by 3 bases and 1 base, with 9 bases remaining between them. This CDR3 comprises 13 residues. This CDR3 is CAWSPGPNTEAFF. CDR3 DNA sequence: TGTGCCTGGAGCCCAGGACCGAACACTGAAGCTTTCTTT.

The V and J genes are TRBV27 and TRBJ1-1, with a possible D match to TRBD1 (5 bases). Per germline, CDR1 MNHEY and CDR2 SMNVEV (reference sequence). The ends were cut back, 5 bases at V and 7 bases at J, with 14 bases in the middle. This CDR3 has 13 amino acids. DNA for the CDR3: TGTGCCAGCAGTCTAGGGACGGCATATGAAGCTTTCTTT. This translates into CASSLGTAYEAFF.

A remark on this clone: The same CDR3 arises from other DNA sequences in this sample as well. The chain combines TRBV6-5 with TRBJ1-1, with TRBD1 matching over 7 bases. Germline values: CDR1 MNHEY, CDR2 SVGAGI. The CDR3 length is 15 residues. V trimming: 5 bases; J trimming: 0 bases; junction bases outside the gene matches: 6. CDR3 DNA sequence: TGTGCCAGCAGTAATTCCGGGACAGTGAACACTGAAGCTTTCTTT. It is translated as CASSNSGTVNTEAFF.

V is TRBV3-1 (or the pseudogene TRBV3-2) and J is TRBJ2-1, with TRBD1 as a possible D gene (6 bases). Trimming took off 4 bases at V and 6 bases at J, with 16 bases between the two ends. This CDR3 has 15 amino acids. Germline V gene lookup returns CDR1 LGHDT and CDR2 YNNKEL (reference sequence). The CDR3 region has the DNA TGTGCCAGCAGCCTCGAATCTGGACAGTTCAATGAGCAGTTCTTC. Amino acid sequence: CASSLESGQFNEQFF.